A single sample is the source of the 18 T cell receptor beta chains below, sequenced in a study of T cell responses to AZD1222 COVID-19 vaccine. Clones were sequenced by immunoSEQ multiplex PCR, and TCRdb holds only the in-frame ones, with some missing. The sample has 90,000 to 130,000 clones; about nine tenths are singletons. This specimen was peripheral blood, taken 28 days after the second AZD1222 dose. The receptors derive from an adult who received the AZD1222 COVID-19 vaccine.

The CDR3 nucleotides read TGTGCTAGTGGTTTGTCGGGGGCCAACTATGGCTACACCTTC. This codes for CASGLSGANYGYTF. The chain recombines TRBV12-5 with TRBJ1-2, with D possibly TRBD1 on 6 matching bases. Germline loops: CDR1 LGHNT, CDR2 FRNRAP. V was shortened by 2 bases and J by 2 bases, with 9 bases between the two germline ends. The CDR3 runs 14 residues.

This clone is a singleton in its sample. This sequence joins TRBV27 and TRBJ2-3; D gene uncertain. Germline loops: CDR1 MNHEY, CDR2 SMNVEV (reference sequence). The ends were cut back, 7 bases at V and 8 bases at J, with 13 bases in the middle. The CDR3 has 12 residues. The CDR3 loop is CASTRSPGTQYF. The CDR3 bases are TGTGCCAGCACCAGGAGTCCCGGTACGCAGTATTTT.

The CDR3 DNA sequence: TGTGCCAGCAGTGACACCAGGACAGGGGACTACGAGCAGTACTTC. Translated: CASSDTRTGDYEQYF. The chain employs TRBV25-1 and TRBJ2-7; 9 bases are a match to TRBD1. Germline lookup yields CDR1 MGHDK and CDR2 SYGVNS. The CDR3 extends over 15 amino acids. The ends lost 3 bases at V and 3 bases at J; junction bases unmatched: 6.

This chain links TRBV12-3 or TRBV12-4 with TRBJ1-2, with D possibly being TRBD1 (5 bases). Trimming stripped 6 bases from V and 8 bases from J, with 13 bases between. The CDR3 consists of 12 residues. CDR3 residues: CASRVGGSGYTF. The CDR3 nucleotides read TGTGCCAGCAGGGTGGGGGGAAGCGGCTACACCTTC.

The rearrangement uses TRBV6-5 and TRBJ2-6; possible D gene TRBD1, 6 bases. Trimming pared 10 bases from V and 6 bases from J, leaving 13 bases between. CDR1 and CDR2 (germline): MNHEY, SVGAGI. CDR3 size: 13 residues. The CDR3 protein is CATKDSLANVLTF. CDR3 coding DNA: TGTGCCACCAAGGACAGTCTGGCCAACGTCCTGACTTTC.

The J gene is TRBJ2-2, the V gene TRBV2, with a possible D match to TRBD1 (6 bases). V was cut by 3 bases and J by 7 bases, with 12 bases left in between. The CDR3 totals 14 residues. CDR1 is SNHLY and CDR2 is FYNNEI in the germline V gene. CDR3 residues: CASSDFSGVGELFF. The DNA of the CDR3 is TGTGCCAGCAGTGATTTTTCAGGGGTCGGGGAGCTGTTTTTT.

The chain employs TRBV20-1 and TRBJ2-1; no clear D. Germline-derived CDR1 and CDR2 are DFQATT and SNEGSKA (reference sequence). This CDR3 contains 11 residues. Trimming pared 1 base from V and 8 bases from J, leaving 6 bases between. CDR3 sequence: CSARATDEQFF. CDR3 in DNA: TGCAGTGCTAGAGCCACCGATGAGCAGTTCTTC.

The CDR3 here is CASSQRQGYNSPLHF. The CDR3 DNA reads TGCGCCAGCAGCCAAAGACAGGGTTATAATTCACCCCTCCACTTT. This chain links TRBV4-3 with TRBJ1-6; 7 bases agree with TRBD1. The germline V gene has CDR1 LGHNA and CDR2 YSLEER. The V gene end was trimmed by 2 bases and the J gene end by 4 bases; junction bases not matched to a gene: 2. The CDR3 has 15 amino acids.

In DNA, the CDR3 is TGTGCCAGCAGTTTATCCGATCGGTACGGGGGGCGAGACAATGAGCAGTTCTTC. Amino acid sequence: CASSLSDRYGGRDNEQFF. The chain couples TRBV27 to TRBJ2-1; tentatively, D is TRBD2 (7 bases). V gave up 0 bases and J gave up 5 bases, with 20 bases separating them. This CDR3 has 18 amino acids. Looked up from germline, CDR1 is MNHEY and CDR2 is SMNVEV (reference sequence).

The genes are TRBV24-1 and TRBJ2-1, with a weak D call TRBD1 (6 bases). V lost 1 base and J lost 13, with 13 bases in between. This CDR3 comprises 13 residues. The germline V gene has CDR1 KGHDR and CDR2 SFDVKD. The CDR3 loop reads CATSDFRGPNQFF. The DNA for the CDR3 is TGTGCCACCAGTGATTTCAGGGGACCAAATCAGTTCTTC.

The J gene is TRBJ1-6, the V gene TRBV15, with 7 positions matching TRBD1. The CDR3 spans 18 residues. Unmatched junction bases numbered 8, after V lost 0 bases and J lost 3 bases. Germline CDR1 and CDR2: LNHNV and YYDKDF (reference sequence). The CDR3 loop reads CATSRERAGGYYNSPLHF. CDR3 in DNA: TGTGCCACCAGCAGAGAACGGGCAGGGGGGTACTATAATTCACCCCTCCACTTT.

Only one count was recorded for this clone. This chain connects TRBV7-3 to TRBJ2-1; 8 bases align to TRBD1. Germline-derived CDR1 and CDR2 are SGHTA and FQGTGA. This CDR3 region has 15 residues. The V gene end was trimmed by 5 bases and the J gene end by 1 base; junction bases not matched to a gene: 4. CDR3 residues: CASSPQGGSYNEQFF. In DNA, the CDR3 is TGTGCCAGCAGCCCACAGGGGGGATCCTACAATGAGCAGTTCTTC.

The chain joins TRBV6-5 to TRBJ2-1; 11 bases fit TRBD1. The length of the CDR3 is 15 residues. J lost 9 bases, V lost 6 bases, and 10 bases had no gene match. Germline V gene data show CDR1 as MNHEY and CDR2 as SVGAGI. This CDR3 is CASRRGQGVLSEQFF. CDR3 DNA sequence: TGTGCCAGCAGAAGGGGACAGGGGGTGCTAAGTGAGCAGTTCTTC.

In this sample, this clone turned up once. The rearrangement joins TRBV6-4 to TRBJ2-7; 7 bases are shared with TRBD1. The CDR3 length is 14 residues. The germline V gene encodes CDR1 MRHNA and CDR2 SNTAGT. Trimming cost V 3 bases and J 4 bases; bases outside gene matches: 6. The CDR3 DNA is TGTGCCAGCAGTGAGGGTCGGGACAGATACGAGCAGTACTTC. Protein: CASSEGRDRYEQYF.

The chain combines TRBV5-6 with TRBJ1-1; D call uncertain. The germline V gene has CDR1 SGHDT and CDR2 YYEEEE. The CDR3 has 11 amino acids. The V gene lost 3 bases and the J gene lost 5 bases, with 5 bases spanning the gap. This CDR3 reads CASSSWTEAFF. The CDR3 DNA sequence: TGTGCCAGCAGCTCGTGGACTGAAGCTTTCTTT.

The chain couples TRBV21-1 to TRBJ1-6; the table's TRBD1 call for D was not verified on the DNA. TRBV21-1 is termed a pseudogene. The CDR3 is made up of 18 amino acids. CDR3 sequence reads: CAREPGTPLRSYNSPLHF. CDR3 DNA: TGTGCCAGGGAGCCCGGGACACCACTTCGCTCCTATAATTCACCCCTCCACTTT.

The V gene is TRBV6-2 or TRBV6-3, the J gene TRBJ1-1; D unclear. V was cut by 2 bases and J by 1 base, with 11 bases left in between. Germline V CDR1 and CDR2: MNHEY, SVGEGT. The length of the CDR3 is 15 residues. DNA of the CDR3: TGTGCCAGCAGTTACACATGGACGAGGAACACTGAAGCTTTCTTT. It translates to CASSYTWTRNTEAFF.

The CDR3 sequence is CASSLIRGGGNTIYF. The CDR3 DNA follows: TGTGCCAGCAGCTTGATAAGGGGTGGTGGAAACACCATATATTTT. The gene calls are TRBV7-9 and TRBJ1-3; maybe TRBD1 (5 bases). The CDR3 runs 15 residues. Germline V gene sequence: CDR1 SEHNR, CDR2 FQNEAQ (reference sequence). The V end was cut by 3 bases, the J end by 3 bases, with 12 bases between.